Listed below are T cell receptor beta chains from one sample, sequenced in a study of blood T cell repertoires in COVID-19. Measured with immunoSEQ multiplex PCR; TCRdb has only the in-frame clones, and not every one. Of about 180,000 clones listed, approximately 88% were seen once; the top ten hold 6% to 7%. Sample: peripheral blood. Source of these receptors: a woman between 35 and 50 years old with COVID-19, enrolled during active disease. CDR3s include the opening cysteine and the closing phenylalanine or tryptophan. A D gene is named only where the DNA matches it firmly.

j_gene,v_gene,d_gene,CDR3aa,CDR3nt
TRBJ1-4,TRBV14,NA,CASSQAGTEKLFF,TGTGCCAGCAGCCAGGCCGGGACAGAAAAACTGTTTTTT
TRBJ2-7,TRBV4-1,TRBD1,CASSQEGPSAGQVSEQYF,TGCGCCAGCAGCCAAGAGGGTCCCTCCGCAGGACAGGTGTCCGAGCAGTACTTC
TRBJ1-1,TRBV6-1,NA,CASSEWAGRWNTEAFF,TGTGCCAGCAGTGAGTGGGCAGGCCGGTGGAACACTGAAGCTTTCTTT
TRBJ2-7,TRBV7-6,NA,CASSLQGAGGPRYEQYF,TGTGCCAGCAGCCTCCAGGGGGCGGGAGGGCCCCGGTACGAGCAGTACTTC
TRBJ2-7,TRBV14,NA,CASSPNRPGHNYEQYF,TGTGCCAGCAGCCCCAATAGACCGGGACACAATTACGAGCAGTACTTC
TRBJ1-1,TRBV6-5,TRBD1,CASSYGDRVNTEAFF,TGTGCCAGCAGTTACGGGGACAGGGTGAACACTGAAGCTTTCTTT
TRBJ2-1,TRBV6-5,NA,CASSYSSSGSYNEQFF,TGTGCCAGCAGTTACTCTAGCAGCGGTTCCTACAATGAGCAGTTCTTC
TRBJ1-6,TRBV13,NA,CASSLGGGFSPLHF,TGTGCCAGCAGCTTAGGAGGAGGGTTTTCACCCCTCCACTTT
TRBJ2-1,TRBV7-2,NA,CASNVDSSYNEQFF,TGTGCCAGCAACGTAGACAGCTCCTACAATGAGCAGTTCTTC
TRBJ1-1,TRBV18,NA,CASSTTGPTEAFF,TGTGCCAGCTCAACTACAGGTCCCACTGAAGCTTTCTTT